The 9 T cell receptor beta chains presented below share a single source sample, sequenced in a study of glioma-infiltrating T cells. Amplification of TCR alpha and beta CDR3 regions from RNA used iRepertoire nested multiplex PCR. TCRdb reprocessed the multiplex PCR reads via MiXCR and lists one record per CDR3 protein. The data hold over 90,000 distinct CDR3 sequences, with around 31% observed a single time. The sample consisted of glioma tissue, nonneoplastic brain tissue, or PBMCs (not recorded which). These TCRs come from a human donor with low-grade glioma or glioblastoma, undergoing nonglioma brain surgery, or in good health (not recorded which).

This clonotype was detected many times. This chain links TRBV28 with TRBJ1-1; weak D call: TRBD1 (5 bases). Germline CDR1 and CDR2: MDHEN and SYDVKM. V lost 8 bases, J lost 5 bases, and 15 bases lay in between. This CDR3 has 13 amino acids. The CDR3 nucleotides read TGTGCCAGCGTCCGGGGGGGAGGAACTGAAGCTTTCTTT. It is translated as CASVRGGGTEAFF. The whole variable domain, filled in from reference TRBV28 and TRBJ1-1, reads DVKVTQSSRYLVKRTGEKVFLECVQDMDHENMFWYRQDPGLGLRLIYFSYDVKMKEKGDIPEGYSVSREKKERFSLILESASTNQTSMYLCASVRGGGTEAFFGQGTRLTVV.

A note on this clonotype: Being one base from a much bigger clone, this may be a read error. The chain has TRBV7-2 and TRBJ1-1, with a possible D match to TRBD1 (5 bases). The CDR3 contains 13 residues. V was clipped by 10 bases and J by 3 bases, with 15 bases between them. Germline V lookup: CDR1 SGHTA, CDR2 FQGNSA. The CDR3 sequence: CANILPGYTEAFF. The CDR3 DNA reads as TGTGCCAACATCTTACCAGGGTACACTGAAGCTTTCTTT.

Concerning this clonotype itself: A single base separates this from a much larger clone, so it may be a read error. The V and J genes are TRBV28 and TRBJ2-3; 7 nucleotides match TRBD2. The CDR3 consists of 16 residues. Germline-derived CDR1 and CDR2 are MDHEN and SYDVKM. The CDR3: CASSFPGVAGTDTEYF. CDR3 in DNA: TGTGCCAGCAGTTTCCCGGGGGTAGCGGGCACAGATACGGAGTATTTT.

This clonotype has at least ten counts. The CDR3 is CASSFLQRNNEQFF. The CDR3 nucleotides read TGTGCCAGCTCTTTCTTGCAGAGAAACAATGAGCAGTTCTTC. The chain carries TRBV7-2 and TRBJ2-1; D ambiguous. This CDR3 is 14 amino acids long. The germline V gene has CDR1 SGHTA and CDR2 FQGNSA. V lost 8 bases and J 5 bases, leaving 16 bases between the germline ends.

This chain connects TRBV7-8 to TRBJ2-7; 11 bases are shared with TRBD2. In germline, CDR1 is SGHVS, CDR2 FQNEAQ. Losses at the gene ends were 3 bases for V and 2 bases for J; bases not matched to a gene: 6. This CDR3 spans 16 amino acids. The DNA of the CDR3 is TGTGCCAGCAGCTTGGTTAGCGGGGGGGCTGCCTACGAGCAGTACTTC. As protein: CASSLVSGGAAYEQYF. The entire variable domain, with the rest obtained from reference TRBV7-8 and TRBJ2-7, is as follows: GAGVSQSPRYKVAKRGQDVALRCDPISGHVSLFWYQQALGQGPEFLTYFQNEAQLDKSGLPSDRFFAERPEGSVSTLKIQRTQQEDSAVYLCASSLVSGGAAYEQYFGPGTRLTVT.

Comments on this clonotype: The junction departs from germline at one end; a sequencing error may be responsible. This chain uses TRBV20-1 with TRBJ1-1; D remains unclear. Germline lookup yields CDR1 DFQATT and CDR2 SNEGSKA (reference sequence). CDR3 length: 15 residues. CDR3 in DNA: TGCAGTGCTCGACCCTGGAGGATTCTAAGCACTGAAGTTTTCTTT. Amino acids: CSARPWRILSTEVFF.

This clonotype was seen many times. The genes are TRBV7-9 and TRBJ1-1; 8 bases agree with TRBD1. The CDR3 runs to 15 residues. V was clipped by 2 bases and J by 2 bases; unmatched bases: 4. The germline gives CDR1 SEHNR, CDR2 FQNEAQ (reference sequence). The CDR3 is CASSLPTGGNTEAFF. The CDR3, as DNA: TGTGCCAGCAGCTTACCTACAGGGGGAAACACTGAAGCTTTCTTT.

This clonotype was seen at least ten times. V usage is TRBV27 and J usage is TRBJ1-1; weak D call: TRBD1 (6 bases). CDR1 is MNHEY and CDR2 is SMNVEV in the germline V gene (reference sequence). This CDR3 spans 11 amino acids. Trimming shortened V by 4 bases and J by 10 bases, and 10 bases separated the two germline ends. The CDR3 nucleotides read TGTGCCAGCAGTTCCAGGGGTTCAGCTTTCTTT. The encoded protein is CASSSRGSAFF.

This chain connects TRBV4-2 to TRBJ2-1, with D maybe TRBD2 (5 bases). The CDR3 has 17 residues. Germline CDR1 reads LGHNA; CDR2 reads YNFKEQ. Trimming left V 1 base short and J 1 base short, with 14 bases between. CDR3 in amino acids: CASSQGTGRRSYNEQFF. The CDR3 DNA reads as TGTGCCAGCAGCCAAGGGACTGGACGCCGGTCCTACAATGAGCAGTTCTTC.